The source of this TCR beta chain is a study of blood T cell repertoires in COVID-19. Here immunoSEQ multiplex PCR was the method, and the copy in TCRdb shows in-frame clones only, minus some. The sample lists roughly 150,000 clones, roughly four fifths seen once, with roughly 7% in the top ten. The CDR3 consists of 14 residues. Participants were aged about 18 to 90 years, lived in under 30 US areas, and enrolled virtually. The source of this sequence is a man aged 45-65 years who had recovered from COVID-19. The genes are TRBV21-1 and TRBJ2-1; the table names TRBD2, a call not compared with the DNA. TRBV21-1 is a documented pseudogene. The sample was PBMCs or T cells enriched from blood (not recorded which). CDR3 nucleotide sequence: TGTGCCAGCAGCGAATCGGCGGGGGAGGGTGAGCAGTTCTTC. This translates into CASSESAGEGEQFF.